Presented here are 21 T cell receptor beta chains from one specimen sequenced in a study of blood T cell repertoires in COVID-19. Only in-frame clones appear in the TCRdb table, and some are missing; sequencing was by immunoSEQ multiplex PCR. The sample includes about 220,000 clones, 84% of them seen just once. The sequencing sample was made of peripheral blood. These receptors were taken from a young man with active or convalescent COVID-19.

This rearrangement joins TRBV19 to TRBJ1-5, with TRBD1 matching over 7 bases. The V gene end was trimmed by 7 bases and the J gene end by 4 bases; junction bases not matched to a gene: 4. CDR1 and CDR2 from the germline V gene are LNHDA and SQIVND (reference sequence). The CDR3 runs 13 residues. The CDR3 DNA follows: TGTGCCAGTATGCGACAGGGTAATCAGCCCCAGCATTTT. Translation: CASMRQGNQPQHF.

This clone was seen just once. The CDR3 region is CASSAQGTGPGEQYF. CDR3 sequence (DNA): TGTGCCAGCAGTGCCCAGGGGACAGGCCCTGGTGAGCAGTACTTC. This chain joins TRBV28 and TRBJ2-7; 8 bases are shared with TRBD1. V was pared by 5 bases and J by 7 bases, with 13 bases of the junction left unmatched. The CDR3 has 15 amino acids. Per germline, CDR1 MDHEN and CDR2 SYDVKM.

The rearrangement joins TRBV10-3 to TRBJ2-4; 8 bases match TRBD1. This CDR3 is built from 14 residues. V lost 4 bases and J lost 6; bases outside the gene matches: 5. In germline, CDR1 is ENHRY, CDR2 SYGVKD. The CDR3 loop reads CAISVSGTGNIQYF. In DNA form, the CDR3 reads TGTGCCATCAGTGTTTCCGGGACAGGAAACATTCAGTACTTC.

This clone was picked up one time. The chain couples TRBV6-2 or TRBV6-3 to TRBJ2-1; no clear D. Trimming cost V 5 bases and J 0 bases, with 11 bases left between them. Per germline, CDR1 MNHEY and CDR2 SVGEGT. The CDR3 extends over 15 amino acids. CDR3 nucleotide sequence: TGTGCCAGCAGTGCCCATCGGAGCTCCTACAATGAGCAGTTCTTC. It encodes CASSAHRSSYNEQFF.

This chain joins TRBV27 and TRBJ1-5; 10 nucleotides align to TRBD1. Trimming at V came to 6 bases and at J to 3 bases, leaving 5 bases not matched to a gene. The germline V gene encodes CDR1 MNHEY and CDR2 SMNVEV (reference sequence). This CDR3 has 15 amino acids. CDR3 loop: CASRKGQGVNQPQHF. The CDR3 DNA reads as TGTGCCAGCAGGAAAGGACAGGGGGTCAATCAGCCCCAGCATTTT.

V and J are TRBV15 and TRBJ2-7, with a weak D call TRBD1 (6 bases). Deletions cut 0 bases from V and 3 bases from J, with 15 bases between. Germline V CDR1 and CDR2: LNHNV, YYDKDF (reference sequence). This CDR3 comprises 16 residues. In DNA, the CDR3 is TGTGCCACCAGCAGAGATAAGGGGGTTCTTGGCTACGAGCAGTACTTC. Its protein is CATSRDKGVLGYEQYF.

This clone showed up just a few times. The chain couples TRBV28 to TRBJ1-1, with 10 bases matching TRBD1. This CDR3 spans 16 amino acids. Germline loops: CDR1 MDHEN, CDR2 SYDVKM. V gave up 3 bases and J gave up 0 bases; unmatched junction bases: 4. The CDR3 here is CASSFRTGGVNTEAFF. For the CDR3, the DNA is TGTGCCAGCAGTTTCCGGACAGGGGGGGTGAACACTGAAGCTTTCTTT.

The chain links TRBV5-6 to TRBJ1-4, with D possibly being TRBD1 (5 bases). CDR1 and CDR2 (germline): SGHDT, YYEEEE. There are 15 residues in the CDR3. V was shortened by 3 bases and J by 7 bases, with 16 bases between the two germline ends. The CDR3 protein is CASSSLGQAIEKLFF. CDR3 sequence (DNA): TGTGCCAGCAGCTCCTTGGGGCAGGCAATTGAAAAACTGTTTTTT.

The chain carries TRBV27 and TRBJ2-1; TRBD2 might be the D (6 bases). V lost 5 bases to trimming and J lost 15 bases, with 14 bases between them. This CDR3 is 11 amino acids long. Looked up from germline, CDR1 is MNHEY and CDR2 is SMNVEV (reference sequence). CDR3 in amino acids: CASSLEGIWFF. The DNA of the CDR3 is TGTGCCAGCAGTCTGGAGGGGATCTGGTTCTTC.

The CDR3 DNA sequence: TGTGCCAGCAGCTTAGCTCTCGGTCTAGCGGGATCCTACGAGCAGTACTTC. Translating gives CASSLALGLAGSYEQYF. J is TRBJ2-7 and V is TRBV7-2; 9 positions match TRBD2. CDR3 length: 17 residues. The J segment lost 1 base and the V segment lost 0 bases, leaving 7 bases of the junction unmatched. The germline CDR1 and CDR2 sequences are SGHTA and FQGNSA. Together with reference TRBV7-2 and TRBJ2-7, the CDR3 gives the full variable domain: GAGVSQSPSNKVTEKGKDVELRCDPISGHTALYWYRQSLGQGLEFLIYFQGNSAPDKSGLPSDRFSAERTGGSVSTLTIQRTQQEDSAVYLCASSLALGLAGSYEQYFGPGTRLTVT.

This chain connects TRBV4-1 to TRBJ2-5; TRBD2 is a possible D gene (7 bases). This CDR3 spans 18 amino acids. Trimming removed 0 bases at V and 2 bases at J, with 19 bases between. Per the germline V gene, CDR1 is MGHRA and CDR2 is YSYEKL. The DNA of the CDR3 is TGCGCCAGCAGCCAAGAATCAGGAGGGAGGGGGGTACAAGAGACCCAGTACTTC. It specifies CASSQESGGRGVQETQYF.

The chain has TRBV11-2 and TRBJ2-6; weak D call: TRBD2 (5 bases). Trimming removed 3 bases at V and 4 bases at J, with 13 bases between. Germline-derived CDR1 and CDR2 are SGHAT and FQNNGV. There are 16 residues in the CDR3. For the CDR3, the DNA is TGTGCCAGCAGCTTTCGGCGGGCAGCCGGGGCCAACGTCCTGACTTTC. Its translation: CASSFRRAAGANVLTF.

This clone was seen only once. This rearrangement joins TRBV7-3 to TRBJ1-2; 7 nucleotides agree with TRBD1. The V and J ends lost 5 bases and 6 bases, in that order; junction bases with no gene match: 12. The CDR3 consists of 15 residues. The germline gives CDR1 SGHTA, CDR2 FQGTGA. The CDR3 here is CASSLGSGTVDGYTF. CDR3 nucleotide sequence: TGTGCCAGCAGCCTGGGGTCCGGGACAGTGGATGGCTACACCTTC.

CDR3 loop: CAWSVGVRDRSYSNQPQHF. The CDR3 DNA sequence: TGTGCCTGGAGTGTAGGAGTTCGGGACAGAAGCTATAGCAATCAGCCCCAGCATTTT. The chain couples TRBV30 to TRBJ1-5; 7 bases agree with TRBD1. The CDR3 consists of 19 residues. Germline assignment: CDR1 GTSNPN and CDR2 SVGIG (reference sequence). The junction had 14 bases not matched to a gene; V was cut back by 0 bases and J by 0 bases.

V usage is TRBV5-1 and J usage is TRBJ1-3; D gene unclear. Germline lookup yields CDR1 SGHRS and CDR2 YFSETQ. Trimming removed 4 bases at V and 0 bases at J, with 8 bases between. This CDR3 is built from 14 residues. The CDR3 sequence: CASSRESSGNTIYF. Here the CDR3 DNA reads TGCGCCAGCAGCCGGGAAAGCTCTGGAAACACCATATATTTT.

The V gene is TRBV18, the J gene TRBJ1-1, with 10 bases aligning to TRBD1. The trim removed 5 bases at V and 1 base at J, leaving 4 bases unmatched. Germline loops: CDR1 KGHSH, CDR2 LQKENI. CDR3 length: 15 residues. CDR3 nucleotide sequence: TGTGCCAGCTCATCCGGACAGGGGGGGAACACTGAAGCTTTCTTT. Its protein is CASSSGQGGNTEAFF.

The DNA for the CDR3 is TGTGCCAGCACCGAAGCGTACAATGAGCAGTTCTTC. Translating it yields CASTEAYNEQFF. This chain links TRBV28 with TRBJ2-1; D is undetermined. Germline V gene lookup returns CDR1 MDHEN and CDR2 SYDVKM. The CDR3 totals 12 residues. Trimming took 7 bases from V and 4 from J, leaving 8 bases between them. Using reference TRBV28 and TRBJ2-1 for the parts outside the CDR3, the full variable domain is DVKVTQSSRYLVKRTGEKVFLECVQDMDHENMFWYRQDPGLGLRLIYFSYDVKMKEKGDIPEGYSVSREKKERFSLILESASTNQTSMYLCASTEAYNEQFFGPGTRLTVL.

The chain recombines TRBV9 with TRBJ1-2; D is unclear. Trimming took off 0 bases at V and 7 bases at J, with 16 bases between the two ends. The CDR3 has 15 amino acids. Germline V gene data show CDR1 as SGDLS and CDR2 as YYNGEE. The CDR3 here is CASSVAGSRRSGYTF. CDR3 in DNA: TGTGCCAGCAGCGTAGCTGGCAGTCGGAGGAGTGGCTACACCTTC.

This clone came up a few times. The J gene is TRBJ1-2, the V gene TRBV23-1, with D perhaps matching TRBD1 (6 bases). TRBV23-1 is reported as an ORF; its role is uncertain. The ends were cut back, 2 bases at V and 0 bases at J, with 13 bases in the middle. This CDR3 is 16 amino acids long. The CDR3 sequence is CASSQRGHVTNYGYTF. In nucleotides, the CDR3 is TGCGCCAGCAGTCAACGGGGACACGTCACTAACTATGGCTACACCTTC.

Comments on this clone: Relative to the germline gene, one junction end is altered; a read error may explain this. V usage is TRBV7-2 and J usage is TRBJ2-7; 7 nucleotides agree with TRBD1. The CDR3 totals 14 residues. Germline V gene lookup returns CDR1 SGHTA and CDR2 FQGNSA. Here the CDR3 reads CASRLGGGAYEQYF. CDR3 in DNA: TGTGCCAGCAGATTAGGGGGCGGAGCCTACGAGCAGTACTTC.

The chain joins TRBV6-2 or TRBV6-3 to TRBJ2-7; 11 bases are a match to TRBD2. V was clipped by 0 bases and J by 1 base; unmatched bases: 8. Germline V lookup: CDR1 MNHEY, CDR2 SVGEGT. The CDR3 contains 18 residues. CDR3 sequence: CASSYSRGGLAVSYEQYF. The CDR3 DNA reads TGTGCCAGCAGTTACTCGAGAGGGGGACTAGCGGTGTCCTACGAGCAGTACTTC.